A single sample is the source of the 22 T cell receptor beta chains below, sequenced in a study of blood T cell repertoires in COVID-19. TCRdb keeps only in-frame clones here, not all; method: immunoSEQ multiplex PCR. This sample carries fewer than 250,000 clones, less than 90% of them seen once, and the ten largest clones take 0.7% to 0.8%. Material for sequencing was peripheral blood. The receptors here all came from a woman aged 70-85 years with acute or convalescent COVID-19.

The V call is TRBV29-1, the J call TRBJ1-1; D is unclear. The V and J ends lost 7 bases and 1 base respectively, with 13 bases between them. CDR3 length equals 13 residues. Germline V gives CDR1 SQVTM, CDR2 ANQGSEA. The CDR3 region has the DNA TGCAGCGAAGCCCTTCTCGCGAACACTGAAGCTTTCTTT. Amino acid sequence: CSEALLANTEAFF.

For the CDR3, the DNA is TGTGCCAGCAGCCCCAGTTTTGCAGATACGCAGTATTTT. It yields the protein CASSPSFADTQYF. The J gene is TRBJ2-3, the V gene TRBV9; D unresolved. Germline V gene lookup returns CDR1 SGDLS and CDR2 YYNGEE. CDR3 length: 13 amino acids. Trimming took off 4 bases at V and 4 bases at J, with 10 bases between the two ends.

The V and J genes are TRBV10-3 and TRBJ1-6; maybe TRBD1 (6 bases). Trimming left V 4 bases short and J 7 bases short, with 8 bases between. Germline V gene data show CDR1 as ENHRY and CDR2 as SYGVKD. CDR3 length: 13 amino acids. The CDR3 sequence: CAISGTDNSPLHF. Here the CDR3 DNA reads TGTGCCATCAGTGGGACAGACAATTCACCCCTCCACTTT.

The V and J genes are TRBV6-5 and TRBJ1-6; D is unclear. The V gene's germline CDR1 is MNHEY and CDR2 SVGAGI. The V end lost 6 bases, the J end lost 14 bases, and 23 bases lay between the germline ends. The CDR3 spans 15 residues. As DNA, the CDR3 is TGTGCCAGCAGCCCCGCGATGACCGGAGGTCGCACCCTCCACTTT. As protein: CASSPAMTGGRTLHF.

The chain recombines TRBV2 with TRBJ1-2; 9 bases are shared with TRBD1. V was pared by 7 bases and J by 2 bases, with 8 bases of the junction left unmatched. The germline CDR1 and CDR2 sequences are SNHLY and FYNNEI. There are 15 residues in the CDR3. The CDR3 DNA is TGTGCCAGCACCCTCGGGGGACAGGGCAACTATGGCTACACCTTC. Translating it yields CASTLGGQGNYGYTF.

The chain has TRBV5-1 and TRBJ2-3, with no clear D. V lost 4 bases, J lost 6 bases, and 12 bases lay in between. The CDR3 consists of 13 residues. Germline loops: CDR1 SGHRS, CDR2 YFSETQ. CDR3 in amino acids: CASSRRAEDTQYF. The CDR3 bases are TGCGCCAGCAGCAGGAGAGCAGAGGATACGCAGTATTTT.

This clone came up once. The DNA is omitted, as the CDR3 cannot be located on it reliably, and the CDR3 follows TCRdb's listing. V is TRBV19 and J is TRBJ1-2. Germline-derived CDR1 and CDR2 are LNHDA and SQIVND (reference sequence). The CDR3 is 14 amino acids in total, end residues counted. This CDR3 is CASTSGGRVNGYTF.

This sequence joins TRBV4-1 and TRBJ1-1, with D possibly TRBD1 on 5 matching bases. CDR1 and CDR2 (germline): MGHRA, YSYEKL. This CDR3 comprises 15 residues. Trimming pared 4 bases from V and 0 bases from J, leaving 12 bases between. Here the CDR3 reads CASSPEETVNTEAFF. CDR3 coding DNA: TGCGCCAGCAGCCCCGAGGAGACAGTGAACACTGAAGCTTTCTTT.

This clone was picked up a small number of times. The V and J genes are TRBV24-1 and TRBJ1-2, with D tentatively TRBD1 (6 bases). Germline V gene data show CDR1 as KGHDR and CDR2 as SFDVKD. V was cut by 1 base and J by 7 bases, with 12 bases left in between. This CDR3 spans 14 amino acids. The CDR3 DNA is TGTGCCACCAGTGATTTCCAGGGGTTGGGTGGCTACACCTTC. Its protein product is CATSDFQGLGGYTF.

This clone was detected once. The chain has TRBV29-1 and TRBJ2-3, with D tentatively TRBD1 (6 bases). CDR1 is SQVTM, CDR2 ANQGSEA, per germline. The CDR3 is 14 amino acids. V lost 6 bases and J lost 5, with 18 bases in between. The chain's CDR3 is CSVAKSAGEDTQYF. CDR3 sequence (DNA): TGCAGCGTGGCCAAAAGTGCAGGGGAAGATACGCAGTATTTT.

This clone has only a few counts. J is TRBJ1-5 and V is TRBV6-1; 9 nucleotides align to TRBD1. CDR3 length: 20 amino acids. V lost 0 bases to trimming and J lost 1 base; unmatched junction nucleotides: 13. Germline V gene data show CDR1 as MNHNS and CDR2 as SASEGT. CDR3 protein: CASSEATAGTGLVSNQPQHF. Here the CDR3 DNA reads TGTGCCAGCAGTGAAGCTACAGCCGGGACAGGGCTTGTGAGCAATCAGCCCCAGCATTTT.

The gene calls are TRBV6-2 or TRBV6-3 and TRBJ2-1; 8 bases map to TRBD1. The CDR3 totals 15 residues. CDR1 MNHEY and CDR2 SVGEGT come from the germline V gene. The ends lost 5 bases at V and 3 bases at J; junction bases unmatched: 6. CDR3 sequence reads: CASSNRDRIYNEQFF. CDR3 sequence (DNA): TGTGCCAGCAGTAACCGGGACAGGATCTACAATGAGCAGTTCTTC.

The V and J genes are TRBV11-3 and TRBJ1-1, with D perhaps TRBD1 (5 bases). The CDR3 length is 17 residues. The V gene lost 1 base and the J gene lost 0 bases, with 15 bases spanning the gap. Germline-derived CDR1 and CDR2 are SGHNT and YENEEA. The CDR3: CASSLGRVGDMNTEAFF. In nucleotides, the CDR3 is TGTGCCAGCAGCTTAGGGAGGGTGGGGGATATGAACACTGAAGCTTTCTTT.

The chain combines TRBV11-3 with TRBJ1-3; TRBD1 is a possible D gene (6 bases). V was cut by 5 bases and J by 0 bases, with 17 bases left in between. The CDR3 is 17 amino acids. Germline assignment: CDR1 SGHNT and CDR2 YENEEA. The CDR3 region has the DNA TGTGCCAGCAGCCATTGGGGGCAGGGCTACTCTGGAAACACCATATATTTT. It translates to CASSHWGQGYSGNTIYF.

The sample holds one count of this clone. J is TRBJ2-1 and V is TRBV5-1; D is possibly TRBD2 (6 bases). CDR1 is SGHRS, CDR2 YFSETQ, per germline. The CDR3 sequence is 15 residues long. Trimming shortened V by 4 bases and J by 0 bases, and 11 bases separated the two germline ends. CDR3 sequence (DNA): TGCGCCAGCAGCGCAGGGACTTACTCCTACAATGAGCAGTTCTTC. It yields the protein CASSAGTYSYNEQFF.

V usage is TRBV28 and J usage is TRBJ1-1; D gene ambiguous. The CDR3 has 14 residues. CDR1 is MDHEN and CDR2 is SYDVKM in the germline V gene. Trimming pared 6 bases from V and 11 bases from J, leaving 22 bases between. The chain's CDR3 is CASSPASPRLEAFF. The CDR3 DNA reads TGTGCCAGCAGCCCGGCCTCGCCGCGACTGGAGGCTTTCTTT. Filled out from reference TRBV28 and TRBJ1-1, the complete variable domain reads DVKVTQSSRYLVKRTGEKVFLECVQDMDHENMFWYRQDPGLGLRLIYFSYDVKMKEKGDIPEGYSVSREKKERFSLILESASTNQTSMYLCASSPASPRLEAFFGQGTRLTVV.

As concerns this clone: Different DNA sequences within this sample yield the same CDR3. The V gene is TRBV11-2, the J gene TRBJ2-7; 11 nucleotides line up with TRBD2. This CDR3 has 15 residues. The germline V gene has CDR1 SGHAT and CDR2 FQNNGV. The trim removed 6 bases at V and 4 bases at J, leaving 8 bases unmatched. Here the CDR3 DNA reads TGTGCCAGCAGTTTCCCTAGCGGGGGGATATACGAGCAGTACTTC. This codes for CASSFPSGGIYEQYF. The whole variable domain, remainder taken from reference TRBV11-2 and TRBJ2-7, is EAGVAQSPRYKIIEKRQSVAFWCNPISGHATLYWYQQILGQGPKLLIQFQNNGVVDDSQLPKDRFSAERLKGVDSTLKIQPAKLEDSAVYLCASSFPSGGIYEQYFGPGTRLTVT.

The chain employs TRBV29-1 and TRBJ2-7; possibly TRBD1 for D (5 bases). This CDR3 is built from 12 residues. V shed 3 bases and J shed 5 bases, with 11 bases lying between them. Germline lookup yields CDR1 SQVTM and CDR2 ANQGSEA. This CDR3 reads CSVEQGPDEQYF. CDR3 bases: TGCAGCGTTGAGCAGGGTCCAGACGAGCAGTACTTC.

The rearrangement uses TRBV7-8 and TRBJ2-2, with D uncertain. Germline loops: CDR1 SGHVS, CDR2 FQNEAQ. CDR3 length: 13 amino acids. The V gene lost 4 bases and the J gene lost 6 bases, with 9 bases spanning the gap. Written as DNA, the CDR3 is TGTGCCAGCAGCTGGGCCCCCGCCGGGGAGCTGTTTTTT. Amino acids: CASSWAPAGELFF.

The V gene is TRBV12-3 or TRBV12-4, the J gene TRBJ2-1; D uncertain. This CDR3 comprises 11 residues. V gave up 5 bases and J gave up 7 bases, with 6 bases separating them. CDR3 in DNA: TGTGCCAGCAGTCCAACTAATGAGCAGTTCTTC. Protein product: CASSPTNEQFF.

The chain links TRBV7-2 to TRBJ2-5; D is ambiguous. V dropped 5 bases and J dropped 5 bases, with 9 bases sitting between them. CDR1 and CDR2 from the germline V gene are SGHTA and FQGNSA. The CDR3 is 12 residues long. The CDR3 bases are TGTGCCAGCAGCGAGACCAGGGAGACCCAGTACTTC. This sequence encodes CASSETRETQYF.

This rearrangement joins TRBV5-4 to TRBJ2-6; 10 positions agree with TRBD1. Germline V gene sequence: CDR1 SGHNT, CDR2 YYREEE (reference sequence). This CDR3 has 19 amino acids. The V gene end was trimmed by 6 bases and the J gene end by 4 bases; junction bases not matched to a gene: 16. CDR3 DNA sequence: TGTGCCAGCACCTTCGCACGTCGACAGGGGGCCTCAGGGGCCAACGTCCTGACTTTC. As protein: CASTFARRQGASGANVLTF.